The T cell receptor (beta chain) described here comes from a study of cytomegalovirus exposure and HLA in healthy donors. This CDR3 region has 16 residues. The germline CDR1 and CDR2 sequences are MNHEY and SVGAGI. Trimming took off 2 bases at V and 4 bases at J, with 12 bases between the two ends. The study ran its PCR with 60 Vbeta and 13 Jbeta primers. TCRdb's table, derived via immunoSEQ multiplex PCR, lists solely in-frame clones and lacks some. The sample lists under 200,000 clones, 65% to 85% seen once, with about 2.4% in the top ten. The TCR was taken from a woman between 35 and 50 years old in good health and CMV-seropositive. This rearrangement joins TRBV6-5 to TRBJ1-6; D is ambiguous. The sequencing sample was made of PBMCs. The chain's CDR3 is CASSYLKTIYNSPLHF. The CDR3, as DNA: TGTGCCAGCAGTTACCTTAAGACAATATATAATTCACCCCTCCACTTT.